The sequence of this T cell receptor beta chain was determined in a study of response to subunit inactivated influenza vaccine. TCRdb processed the RT-PCR reads anew with MiXCR; each CDR3 protein has one entry. The repertoire holds fewer than 600,000 distinct CDR3 sequences, with under 8.5% as singletons. Overall study results and limits: The authors proposed limited new T cell recruitment per seasonal influenza vaccination.

With 4 bases clipped from V and 2 bases from J, the junction kept 5 bases outside the gene matches. The germline gives CDR1 SGHRS, CDR2 YFSETQ. The CDR3 extends over 14 amino acids. Only a few counts were recorded for this clonotype. Its target is not known. This rearrangement joins TRBV5-1 to TRBJ2-5, with TRBD1 identical over 7 bases. Sequences were derived from PBMCs from blood, sampled less than 25 months after vaccination. The receptor was derived from a man aged 45-69 years who received an inactivated influenza vaccine. CDR3 sequence: CASSRTDRQETQYF. The DNA of the CDR3 is TGCGCCAGCAGCCGAACGGACAGGCAAGAGACCCAGTACTTC.